This entry lists 21 T cell receptor beta chains sequenced from one sample in a study of CD8+CD57+ T cells in acquired aplastic anemia. Template material for TCR beta VDJ and CDR3 profiling consisted of genomic DNA. TCRdb redid the calling of the reads with MiXCR, one entry per CDR3 protein. The sample includes around 130,000 distinct CDR3 sequences, 40% to 60% of them seen just once. The sequenced sample consisted of sorted CD4+, CD8+, or CD8+CD57+ T cells (not recorded which) from PBMCs. All receptors come from a human donor in good health, serving as a control.

This chain connects TRBV19 to TRBJ2-5, with D possibly TRBD1 on 7 matching bases. The V end lost 3 bases, the J end lost 0 bases, and 11 bases lay between the germline ends. Germline values: CDR1 LNHDA, CDR2 SQIVND (reference sequence). The CDR3 contains 15 residues. CDR3 sequence: CASSMGGQYQETQYF. DNA of the CDR3: TGTGCCAGTAGTATGGGGGGACAGTACCAAGAGACCCAGTACTTC.

This clonotype was seen more than once but under ten times. The chain links TRBV2 to TRBJ1-6; 7 bases fit TRBD1. Germline lookup yields CDR1 SNHLY and CDR2 FYNNEI. CDR3 size: 19 residues. With 6 bases clipped from V and 0 bases from J, the junction kept 14 bases outside the gene matches. CDR3 sequence (DNA): TGTGCCAGCAGACCCAGGGGGGGATATTTAGGCTCCTATAATTCACCCCTCCACTTT. Its translation: CASRPRGGYLGSYNSPLHF.

J is TRBJ1-2 and V is TRBV4-3; unclear D gene. CDR1 LGHNA and CDR2 YSLEER come from the germline V gene. The V end lost 0 bases, the J end lost 0 bases, and 2 bases lay between the germline ends. This CDR3 is built from 13 residues. The CDR3 DNA is TGCGCCAGCAGCCAAGACACTAACTATGGCTACACCTTC. Amino acid sequence: CASSQDTNYGYTF.

About this clonotype: The CDR3 does not close with the conserved phenylalanine or tryptophan, likely indicating a read error. The CDR3 region is CSVGNNYGYTL. DNA for the CDR3: TGCAGCGTTGGGAACAACTATGGCTACACCCTC. The rearrangement joins TRBV29-1 to TRBJ1-2, with D hard to call. V lost 4 bases, J lost 2 bases, and 5 bases lay in between. This CDR3 has 11 residues. CDR1 SQVTM and CDR2 ANQGSEA come from the germline V gene.

CDR3 nucleotides: TGTGCCAGCAGTGAAGCTACGATGGGGCAGGGGAGAATTTACGAGCAGTACGTC. Translated: CASSEATMGQGRIYEQYV. J is TRBJ2-7 and V is TRBV6-1, with D perhaps TRBD1 (6 bases). The CDR3 has 18 amino acids. CDR1 is MNHNS and CDR2 is SASEGT in the germline V gene. With 0 bases removed from V and 4 bases from J, the gap between germline ends came to 22 bases.

The gene calls are TRBV11-2 and TRBJ1-6; perhaps TRBD1 as D (6 bases). The CDR3 is 15 residues long. Germline-derived CDR1 and CDR2 are SGHAT and FQNNGV. Trimming cost V 5 bases and J 7 bases, with 15 bases left between them. The CDR3, as DNA: TGTGCCAGCAGCAGCTATATCGGGGGCAATTCACCCCTCCACTTT. The encoded protein is CASSSYIGGNSPLHF.

This clonotype was picked up many times. V gene TRBV7-3 combines with J gene TRBJ2-1; D may be TRBD1 (6 bases). The CDR3 is 14 amino acids. Trimming removed 0 bases from V and 7 bases from J, with 10 bases in between. Per the germline V gene, CDR1 is SGHTA and CDR2 is FQGTGA. CDR3 sequence reads: CASSLTGTRNEQFF. In DNA form, the CDR3 reads TGTGCCAGCAGCTTAACAGGGACACGGAATGAGCAGTTCTTC.

This clonotype showed up many times. The rearrangement joins TRBV15 to TRBJ2-2, with a possible D match to TRBD1 (5 bases). Germline V lookup: CDR1 LNHNV, CDR2 YYDKDF (reference sequence). The CDR3 consists of 14 residues. V shed 2 bases and J shed 3 bases, with 7 bases lying between them. CDR3 DNA sequence: TGTGCCACCAGCAGACAGGGTCACACCGGGGAGCTGTTTTTT. This codes for CATSRQGHTGELFF. Full variable domain (remainder filled in from reference TRBV15 and TRBJ2-2): DAMVIQNPRYQVTQFGKPVTLSCSQTLNHNVMYWYQQKSSQAPKLLFHYYDKDFNNEADTPDNFQSRRPNTSFCFLDIRSPGLGDTAMYLCATSRQGHTGELFFGEGSRLTVL.

The sample holds many counts of this clonotype. The chain recombines TRBV4-3 with TRBJ2-1, with D perhaps TRBD1 (6 bases). Germline-derived CDR1 and CDR2 are LGHNA and YSLEER. This CDR3 has 17 residues. V lost 0 bases, J lost 0 bases, and 12 bases lay in between. The CDR3 spells CASSQDLGQNSYNEQFF. The DNA for the CDR3 is TGCGCCAGCAGCCAAGATCTGGGACAAAACTCCTACAATGAGCAGTTCTTC.

The sample holds many counts of this clonotype. A junction boundary mismatches the germline segment, possibly from a read error. V is TRBV4-3 and J is TRBJ1-4; D is undetermined. CDR3 size: 17 residues. Germline V gives CDR1 LGHNA, CDR2 YSLEER. The CDR3 loop is CASSQELIRGTYEKLFF. Written as DNA, the CDR3 is TGCGCCAGCAGCCAAGAACTCATACGGGGAACTTATGAAAAACTGTTTTTT.

This clonotype was found many times. The chain couples TRBV19 to TRBJ1-2, with D unresolved. Trimming cost V 4 bases and J 4 bases, with 19 bases left between them. Germline CDR1 LNHDA, CDR2 SQIVND (reference sequence). This CDR3 has 16 amino acids. CDR3 DNA: TGTGCCAGTAGTACCCTATCGATCCGGCCCCTCTATGGCTACACCTTC. Protein product: CASSTLSIRPLYGYTF. Full variable domain (remainder filled in from reference TRBV19 and TRBJ1-2): DGGITQSPKYLFRKEGQNVTLSCEQNLNHDAMYWYRQDPGQGLRLIYYSQIVNDFQKGDIAEGYSVSREKKESFPLTVTSAQKNPTAFYLCASSTLSIRPLYGYTFGSGTRLTVV.

This clonotype turned up a few times. The rearrangement joins TRBV4-2 to TRBJ2-3; no definite D call. Germline CDR1 LGHNA, CDR2 YNFKEQ. The V end lost 4 bases, the J end lost 1 base, and 12 bases lay between the germline ends. The CDR3 loop spans 15 amino acids. The CDR3 bases are TGTGCCAGCAGCCCCCGACGCGCCCGCACAGATACGCAGTATTTT. It yields the protein CASSPRRARTDTQYF.

In its sample, this clonotype was seen many times. CDR3 coding DNA: TGTGCCAGCAGTGTGGAAGGCAATCAGCCCCAGCATTTT. It specifies CASSVEGNQPQHF. The gene calls are TRBV6-1 and TRBJ1-5, with D uncertain. The CDR3 spans 13 residues. Germline V gene data show CDR1 as MNHNS and CDR2 as SASEGT. V was clipped by 4 bases and J by 2 bases, with 6 bases between them.

V and J are TRBV7-8 and TRBJ1-6, with a tentative D call TRBD1 (5 bases). The CDR3 runs to 14 residues. Germline V gene sequence: CDR1 SGHVS, CDR2 FQNEAQ. Trimming cost V 5 bases and J 6 bases, with 11 bases left between them. As DNA, the CDR3 is TGTGCCAGCAGCCTCCGGGACCCTAATTCACCCCTCCACTTT. As protein: CASSLRDPNSPLHF.

This clonotype was seen at least ten times. The V gene is TRBV14, the J gene TRBJ1-1; D gene unclear. The germline V gene has CDR1 SGHDN and CDR2 FVKESK. CDR3 length equals 14 residues. V was pared by 7 bases and J by 4 bases, with 16 bases between. The CDR3 spells CASTAPPAVTEAFF. The CDR3 region has the DNA TGTGCCAGCACCGCTCCCCCGGCCGTCACTGAAGCTTTCTTT.

This clonotype has ten or more counts. The junction departs from the called germline gene at one end, perhaps through a read error. This sequence joins TRBV7-9 and TRBJ1-2; 10 bases are a match to TRBD1. Germline CDR1 is SEHNR and CDR2 is FQNEAQ (reference sequence). This CDR3 has 12 residues. The CDR3 coding sequence is TGTGCCAGCAGCGCAACCGGGACAGGGGTCGCCTTC. Protein: CASSATGTGVAF.

This clonotype was found many times. The chain links TRBV11-1 to TRBJ1-2, with TRBD1 matching 9 bases. Trimming took 5 bases from V and 6 from J; bases not matched to a gene: 7. The germline CDR1 and CDR2 sequences are SGHAT and FQDESV (reference sequence). This CDR3 spans 14 amino acids. The CDR3 loop is CASSETQGADGYTF. The CDR3 bases are TGTGCCAGCAGCGAGACACAGGGGGCTGATGGCTACACCTTC.

The chain couples TRBV9 to TRBJ2-5; D is perhaps TRBD2 (5 bases). Germline V gene lookup returns CDR1 SGDLS and CDR2 YYNGEE. The CDR3 consists of 14 residues. Trimming pared 0 bases from V and 4 bases from J, leaving 10 bases between. CDR3 sequence reads: CASSVAGRLETQYF. CDR3 in DNA: TGTGCCAGCAGCGTAGCGGGGAGACTAGAGACCCAGTACTTC.

In this sample, this clonotype turned up many times. V and J are TRBV6-1 and TRBJ2-1; D uncertain. The CDR3 spans 13 residues. Trimming stripped 8 bases from V and 7 bases from J, with 15 bases between. The germline V gene encodes CDR1 MNHNS and CDR2 SASEGT. As DNA, the CDR3 is TGTGCCAGCGTGGGCAGGAAACTAAATGAGCAGTTCTTC. Its protein is CASVGRKLNEQFF.

The V call is TRBV9, the J call TRBJ2-1; TRBD2 aligns across 7 bases. V was pared by 2 bases and J by 2 bases, with 4 bases of the junction left unmatched. Per germline, CDR1 SGDLS and CDR2 YYNGEE. This CDR3 spans 15 amino acids. Here the CDR3 reads CASSVGGTTYNEQFF. The CDR3 nucleotides read TGTGCCAGCAGCGTGGGGGGGACGACCTACAATGAGCAGTTCTTC.

The sample holds many counts of this clonotype. The chain combines TRBV19 with TRBJ1-2; 7 nucleotides agree with TRBD1. CDR1 is LNHDA and CDR2 is SQIVND in the germline V gene (reference sequence). Trimming took 7 bases from V and 3 from J; bases not matched to a gene: 14. The CDR3 is 16 amino acids. CDR3 DNA: TGTGCCAGTACCATAGAGGGGGGACAGTTTTACTATGGCTACACCTTC. It encodes CASTIEGGQFYYGYTF. The full variable domain, rest sourced from reference TRBV19 and TRBJ1-2, is DGGITQSPKYLFRKEGQNVTLSCEQNLNHDAMYWYRQDPGQGLRLIYYSQIVNDFQKGDIAEGYSVSREKKESFPLTVTSAQKNPTAFYLCASTIEGGQFYYGYTFGSGTRLTVV.